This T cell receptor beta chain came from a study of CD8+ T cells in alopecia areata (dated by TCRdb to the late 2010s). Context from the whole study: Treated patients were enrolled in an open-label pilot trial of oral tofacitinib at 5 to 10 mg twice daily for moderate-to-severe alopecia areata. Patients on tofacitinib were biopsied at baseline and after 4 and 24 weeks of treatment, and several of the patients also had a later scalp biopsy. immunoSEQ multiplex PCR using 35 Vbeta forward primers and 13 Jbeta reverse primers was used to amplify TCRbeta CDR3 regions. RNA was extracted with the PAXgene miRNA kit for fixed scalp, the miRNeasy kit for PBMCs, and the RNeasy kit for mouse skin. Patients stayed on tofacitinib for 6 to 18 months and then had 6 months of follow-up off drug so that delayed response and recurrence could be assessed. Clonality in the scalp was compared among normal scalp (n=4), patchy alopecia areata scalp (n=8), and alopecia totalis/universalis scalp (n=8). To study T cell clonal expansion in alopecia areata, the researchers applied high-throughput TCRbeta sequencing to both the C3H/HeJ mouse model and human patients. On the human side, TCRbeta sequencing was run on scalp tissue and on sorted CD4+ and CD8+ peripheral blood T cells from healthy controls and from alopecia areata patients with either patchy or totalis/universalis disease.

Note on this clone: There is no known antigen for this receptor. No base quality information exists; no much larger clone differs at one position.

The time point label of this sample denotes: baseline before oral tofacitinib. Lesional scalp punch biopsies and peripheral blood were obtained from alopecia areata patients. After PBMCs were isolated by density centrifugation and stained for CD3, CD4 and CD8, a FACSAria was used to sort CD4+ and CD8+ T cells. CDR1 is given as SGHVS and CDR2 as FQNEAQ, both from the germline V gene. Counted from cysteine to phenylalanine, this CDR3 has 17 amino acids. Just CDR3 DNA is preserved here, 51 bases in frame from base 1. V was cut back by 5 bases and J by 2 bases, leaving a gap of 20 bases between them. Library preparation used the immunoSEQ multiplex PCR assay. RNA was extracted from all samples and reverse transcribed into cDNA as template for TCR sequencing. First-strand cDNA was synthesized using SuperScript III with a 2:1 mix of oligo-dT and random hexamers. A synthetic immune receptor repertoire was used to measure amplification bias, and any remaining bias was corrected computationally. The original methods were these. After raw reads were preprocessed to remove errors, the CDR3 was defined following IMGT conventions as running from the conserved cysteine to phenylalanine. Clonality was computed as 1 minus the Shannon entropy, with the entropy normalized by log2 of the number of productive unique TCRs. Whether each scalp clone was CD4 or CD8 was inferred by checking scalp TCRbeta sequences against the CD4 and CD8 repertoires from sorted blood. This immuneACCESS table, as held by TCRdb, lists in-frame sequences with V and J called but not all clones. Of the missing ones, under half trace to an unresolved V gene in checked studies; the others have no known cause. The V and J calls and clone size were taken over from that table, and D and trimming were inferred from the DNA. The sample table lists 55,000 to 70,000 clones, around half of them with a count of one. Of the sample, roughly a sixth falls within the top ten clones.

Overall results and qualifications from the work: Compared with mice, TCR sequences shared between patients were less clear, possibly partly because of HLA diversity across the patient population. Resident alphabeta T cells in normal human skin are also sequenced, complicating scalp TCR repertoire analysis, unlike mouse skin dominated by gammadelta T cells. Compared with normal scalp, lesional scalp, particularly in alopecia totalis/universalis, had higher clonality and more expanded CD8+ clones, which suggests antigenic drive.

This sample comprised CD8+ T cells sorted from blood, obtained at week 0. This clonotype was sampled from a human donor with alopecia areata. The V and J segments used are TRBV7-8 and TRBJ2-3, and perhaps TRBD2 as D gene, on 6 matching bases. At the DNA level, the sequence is TGTGCCAGCAGCCCATCTGGGACTTCATCTCCCACAGATACGCAGTATTTT. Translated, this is CASSPSGTSSPTDTQYF.